This T cell receptor beta chain came from a study of CD8+CD57+ T cells in acquired aplastic anemia. Study-level points and caveats: Among patients, total CD4+ and CD8+ pools exceeded CD8+CD57+ cells in diversity.

The sample holds a few counts of this clonotype. What it binds is unknown. With V trimmed by 7 bases and J by 8 bases, 8 bases remained unmatched. The germline CDR1 and CDR2 sequences are LNHDA and SQIVND (reference sequence). This CDR3 spans 14 amino acids. Profiles of TCR beta VDJ and CDR3 were generated from a genomic DNA template. One entry per CDR3 protein, called by TCRdb with MiXCR from the reads. The sample holds about 20,000 distinct CDR3 sequences; approximately 39% are singletons and the top ten take roughly 86%. Only patients with CD8+CD57+ cell expansion on flow cytometry were chosen for sequencing. Severe acquired aplastic anemia was present in all patients.

This clonotype was obtained from a human donor with aplastic anemia. The J gene is TRBJ2-1, the V gene TRBV19, with TRBD1 matching 10 bases. Sequencing was performed on CD8+CD57+ T cells sorted from PBMCs. Subset: bead-enriched CD8+CD57+ effector memory T cells from SAA patients. DNA of the CDR3: TGTGCCAGTAACGGGGACAGGGGCAGGGATGAGCAGTTCTTC. Translation: CASNGDRGRDEQFF.